This T cell receptor beta chain was captured by sequencing in a study of naive and memory T cell subsets listed by TCRdb under 2017. Looking at the study overall: An open-source, UMI-based TCR alpha and beta sequencing pipeline was applied to sorted naive and memory peripheral blood T cell subsets. The functional CMV T cell responses agreed completely with IgG serology results. RNA was DNase-treated and reverse transcribed with TCR constant-region primers, mostly using SuperScript III.

From the second PCR step onward, the TCR alpha chain libraries and the TCR beta chain libraries were amplified separately. CMV status of each donor was established by measuring IFNgamma production from CD4+ T cells after fresh PBMCs were stimulated overnight with CMV viral lysate. CD4 T cells were positively selected with Miltenyi beads, followed by positive selection of CD8 T cells from the CD4-negative fraction. Cells stained for CD3, CD4, CD8, CD45RA, CD27 and a live/dead dye were sorted on a BD Aria II into four subsets by CD45RA and CD27. Blood came from a few healthy volunteers, each fractionated into CD4 and CD8 T cells and then into four differentiation subsets. Approximately 120 ml of peripheral blood was taken from each donor, and PBMC were separated by density-gradient centrifugation on Ficoll-Paque PLUS. Sorted cells were lysed in RLT buffer, and RNA was extracted with a Qiagen RNeasy kit and stored at -80°C.

About this clonotype: Its antigen has not been determined. Per-nucleotide qualities are absent, and no much larger clonotype sits a single base away.

Unmatched junction bases come to 15, with V trimmed by 7 bases and J by 4 bases. There are 16 amino acids in the CDR3, from cysteine to phenylalanine inclusive. Only the CDR3 part of the read is kept: 48 bases, read in frame from the first base. From the germline V gene, CDR1 is SNHLY and CDR2 is FYNNEI. Library prep was done by UMI-ligation and nested PCR. An equimolar mix of two oligonucleotides covering both TRBC1 and TRBC2 was used as the beta constant-region primer. Four rounds of PCR, combining the SP2 primer with nested alpha and beta constant-region primers, were used to amplify the ligated cDNA. A single-stranded oligonucleotide bearing the SP2 primer plus a 12-nucleotide UMI was ligated onto the 3' end of the cDNA by T4 RNA ligase 1. The ligation reaction was kept at 16 degrees C for 20-24 hours. PCR2 was typically performed as a SYBR Green qPCR and was stopped at a predetermined threshold so that over-amplification was prevented. Every purification after the first one was done using Agencourt AMPure XP magnetic beads. Libraries were quantified by Qubit and checked on a TapeStation, with a main peak expected near 650 bp. Pooled libraries were sequenced on an Illumina MiSeq with v2 2x251 paired-end kits, typically giving about 0.95-2.2 million reads per sample. Each sample's library went into the pool at about 4.1 nM, and roughly 5-8% PhiX was added to help with cluster recognition. As for the authors' bioinformatics: Decombinator assigned V and J genes to Demultiplexor-processed FASTQ reads by tag matching, allowing a single base-pair mismatch. By using UMIs, Collapsinator corrected both sequencing errors and the frequency errors caused by PCR heterogeneity. CDR3Translator translated TCRs and extracted CDR3s from the conserved cysteine to the FGXG phenylalanine, flagging non-productive sequences. Gini, Shannon entropy and inverse Simpson indices were calculated on repertoires subsampled to equal numbers of UMI-defined TCRs. Clonotype abundance distributions were fitted to a power law by maximum likelihood within the linear range. On one naive CD8 sample, the pipeline and MIGEC gave similar UMI counts, unique TCR numbers and clonal distributions. In one analysis, naive TCRs also found in any memory subset of the same donor were removed from the naive repertoire. A set of several thousand CMV-associated CDR3 sequences, compiled from VDJdb and a published dataset, was used to search the repertoires. Starting from the raw public reads, TCRdb applied fastp trimming at Q25, assembled clones with MiXCR and retained in-frame beta chains. Each entry is one CDR3 protein sequence, shown with its most common DNA and genes. The V and J calls follow TCRdb's processing rather than the paper's. This sample has 120,000 to 150,000 distinct CDR3 sequences in its table, and under 25% of those were observed once. The ten largest clones add up to around 0.63% of the sample.

Broader findings and caveats from the paper: A few larger clonotypes were present in naive repertoires, particularly the CD8 repertoires, and these clonotypes were possibly memory cells re-expressing CD45RA. In both CD4 and CD8 cells, the Gini index increased while Shannon and inverse Simpson diversity decreased from naive through CM, EM and EMRA. The repertoire findings for the naive and memory subsets could not be validated against a ground truth because none was available. Clonotypes were defined as single alpha or beta chain sequences, not paired alpha/beta receptors. After error correction, only a single occurrence was seen for over 95% of naive TCR sequences, so much steeper abundance distributions were produced than in memory subsets. RNA-based TCR counts may be affected by expression changes linked to T cell activation and differentiation. TCR abundance followed a power law with an exponent that was different for naive and memory subsets but consistent across the three individuals.

The clonotype comes from a human donor in good health. The sequence joins TRBV2 to TRBJ2-7; 8 bases in the junction line up with TRBD2. The sample taken for sequencing was naive CD8+ T cells from blood. This specimen's cell subset or site label, interpreted: naive T cells, CD45RA high CD27+. The CDR3 has the sequence CASTTSGEIRGYEQYF. The sequence in DNA is TGTGCCAGCACCACTAGCGGCGAGATAAGGGGGTACGAGCAGTACTTC.